The clone carrying this T cell receptor (beta chain) was seen just once. Its antigen is as yet unknown. This specimen belongs to a study of cytomegalovirus exposure and HLA in healthy donors. In the study overall: The 100 to 150 validation repertoires and the approximately 700 first-cohort repertoires shared a platform, a later analysis reported.

Some clones are missing from TCRdb's copy, which holds only in-frame ones; the method was immunoSEQ multiplex PCR. The table has more than 85,000 clones, about 95% seen once. The germline V gene encodes CDR1 MNHEY and CDR2 SVGAGI. There are 14 residues in the CDR3. Deletions cut 0 bases from V and 0 bases from J, with 3 bases between. General study findings and limits: High sensitivity and specificity were reportedly achieved when the classifier diagnosed cytomegalovirus status. Despite most TCR sequences being rare, some public TCRs occurred in many donors. Overall, around 150 TCR beta chains were annotated as cytomegalovirus-associated.

This chain joins TRBV6-5 and TRBJ2-1; D is undetermined. This clonotype was sampled from a woman between 18 and 29 years old in good health and CMV-seronegative. Material: PBMCs. CDR3 protein: CASSYSLSYNEQFF. For the CDR3, the DNA is TGTGCCAGCAGTTACTCCCTCTCCTACAATGAGCAGTTCTTC.